Listed here are 20 T cell receptor beta chains from one sample, sequenced in a study of T cell repertoires and leukemia-associated antigens. TCRdb re-called the 5' RACE reads through MiXCR, storing one row per CDR3 protein. Here the sample spans some 11,000 distinct CDR3 sequences, 35% to 50% being singletons. Antigens of these TCRs are unknown. Sequenced sample: CD3+ T cells sorted from blood and cultured. These receptor sequences come from a female donor in good health.

Regarding this clonotype: The DNA is omitted, as the CDR3 cannot be located on it reliably, and the CDR3 follows TCRdb's listing. This chain joins TRBV7-9 and TRBJ2-7; TRBD1, as called in the table, went unchecked against the DNA. Germline CDR1 is SEHNR and CDR2 is FQNEAQ (reference sequence). The CDR3 is 24 residues long, counting both termini. CDR3 loop: CASSFYICSAREGGRTSDSYEQYF.

The chain employs TRBV7-2 and TRBJ2-4; 8 positions agree with TRBD1. Trimming at V came to 1 base and at J to 4 bases, leaving 0 bases not matched to a gene. CDR3 length equals 14 residues. Per the germline V gene, CDR1 is SGHTA and CDR2 is FQGNSA. The CDR3 DNA sequence: TGTGCCAGCAGCTTAGGGACAGGGAAAAACATTCAGTACTTC. It yields the protein CASSLGTGKNIQYF.

This sequence joins TRBV5-6 and TRBJ2-3; 9 bases map to TRBD1. Germline V CDR1 and CDR2: SGHDT, YYEEEE. The CDR3 covers 15 residues. V lost 4 bases and J lost 3; bases outside the gene matches: 6. In nucleotides, the CDR3 is TGTGCCAGCAGCGCCCGGGACAGGGTTACAGATACGCAGTATTTT. It translates to CASSARDRVTDTQYF.

As for this clonotype: A read error may account for a junction end that differs from germline. The chain links TRBV4-1 to TRBJ2-1; D perhaps matches TRBD2 (6 bases). The CDR3 contains 11 residues. The germline V gene has CDR1 MGHRA and CDR2 YSYEKL. The CDR3 sequence: CARSPGVEQFF. The CDR3 region has the DNA TGCGCCCGCAGCCCGGGGGTCGAGCAGTTCTTC.

This clonotype was observed a few times. The V call is TRBV7-8, the J call TRBJ2-5; TRBD2 matches 9 bases. With 3 bases clipped from V and 4 bases from J, the junction kept 3 bases outside the gene matches. CDR3 length: 14 residues. Germline V gene data show CDR1 as SGHVS and CDR2 as FQNEAQ. The CDR3 region has the DNA TGTGCCAGCAGCTTGCAGACTAGCGGAGAGACCCAGTACTTC. Translation: CASSLQTSGETQYF.

This clonotype was observed a single time. This could be a read error, since a much larger clone is one nucleotide away. This chain links TRBV23-1 with TRBJ2-7; D is undetermined. TRBV23-1 is identified as an open reading frame with a role that is uncertain. The CDR3 spans 16 residues. The ends were cut back, 4 bases at V and 1 base at J, with 17 bases in the middle. The CDR3 here is CASSPPGSHLSYEQYF. The CDR3 DNA sequence: TGCGCCAGCAGTCCCCCCGGGTCTCATCTATCCTACGAGCAGTACTTC.

The table lists this clonotype with a few counts. The chain links TRBV5-1 to TRBJ2-7; 8 positions agree with TRBD2. Germline assignment: CDR1 SGHRS and CDR2 YFSETQ. V shed 4 bases and J 3 bases; nucleotides not matched to a gene: 15. The CDR3 contains 17 residues. The CDR3: CASSIPQSGRWNYEQYF. The CDR3 DNA reads as TGCGCCAGCAGCATCCCCCAAAGCGGGAGATGGAACTACGAGCAGTACTTC.

This clonotype was recorded a few times. The rearrangement links TRBV12-5 to TRBJ2-7; 8 positions agree with TRBD1. The CDR3 contains 17 residues. The V gene's germline CDR1 is LGHNT and CDR2 FRNRAP. The J segment lost 7 bases and the V segment lost 0 bases, leaving 14 bases of the junction unmatched. CDR3 sequence (DNA): TGTGCTAGTGGTTTGGTACAGAAGACAGGGGCGCCGGGGGAGCAGTACTTC. As protein: CASGLVQKTGAPGEQYF.

The rearrangement joins TRBV6-4 to TRBJ2-1; 10 nucleotides match TRBD2. The V segment lost 3 bases and the J segment 6 bases; nucleotides outside the gene matches: 2. CDR1 is MRHNA and CDR2 is SNTAGT in the germline V gene. This CDR3 contains 14 residues. The CDR3 DNA follows: TGTGCCAGCAGTGAAGCGGGAGGGCCCAATGAGCAGTTCTTC. Translation: CASSEAGGPNEQFF.

The rearrangement joins TRBV7-9 to TRBJ1-2, with D perhaps matching TRBD1 (5 bases). Germline CDR1 is SEHNR and CDR2 is FQNEAQ (reference sequence). Trimming pared 1 base from V and 7 bases from J, leaving 19 bases between. The CDR3 length is 16 residues. The CDR3 DNA is TGTGCCAGCAGCTTAGAGCCCCTTTTACTTGGGGGTGGCTACACCTTC. As protein: CASSLEPLLLGGGYTF.

V gene TRBV20-1 combines with J gene TRBJ1-2; tentative D call: TRBD1 (6 bases). CDR3 length: 13 amino acids. Germline lookup yields CDR1 DFQATT and CDR2 SNEGSKA (reference sequence). The V end was cut by 3 bases, the J end by 8 bases, with 16 bases between. CDR3 loop: CSASRGGPGGYTF. CDR3 nucleotides: TGCAGTGCTAGTAGGGGGGGCCCGGGAGGCTACACCTTC.

This clonotype was found many times. This sequence joins TRBV2 and TRBJ2-1, with a tentative D call TRBD2 (5 bases). Between the trimmed V and J ends, which lost 6 bases and 8 bases, there was a span of 17 bases. Germline V gives CDR1 SNHLY, CDR2 FYNNEI. CDR3 length: 14 residues. The CDR3 is CASRDWTRSDEQFF. In DNA form, the CDR3 reads TGTGCCAGCAGGGACTGGACTCGCTCGGATGAGCAGTTCTTC.

Of note for this clonotype: Sequence at one end of the junction differs from germline and may be a read error. The V and J genes are TRBV4-3 and TRBJ2-2; D might be TRBD1 or TRBD2, each matching 6 bases. Per the germline V gene, CDR1 is LGHNA and CDR2 is YSLEER. CDR3 length equals 13 residues. CDR3 residues: CASSRDIAGGLFF. The CDR3 DNA is TGCGCCAGCAGCCGGGACATTGCCGGGGGGCTGTTTTTT.

This clonotype has at least ten counts. The gene calls are TRBV20-1 and TRBJ2-4, with D perhaps matching TRBD2 (5 bases). This CDR3 comprises 14 residues. CDR1 and CDR2 from the germline V gene are DFQATT and SNEGSKA (reference sequence). V lost 3 bases, J lost 5 bases, and 14 bases lay in between. DNA for the CDR3: TGCAGTGCTAGGGGCAGCATCGGGGAAAACATTCAGTACTTC. It specifies CSARGSIGENIQYF.

The sample holds many counts of this clonotype. The chain is built from TRBV5-1 and TRBJ2-5, with 10 positions matching TRBD1. Germline CDR1 SGHRS, CDR2 YFSETQ. The CDR3 runs to 15 residues. The junction had 8 bases not matched to a gene; V was cut back by 5 bases and J by 4 bases. The CDR3 is CASSRDRGRSETQYF. CDR3 DNA sequence: TGCGCCAGCAGTCGGGACAGGGGAAGATCAGAGACCCAGTACTTC.

This chain joins TRBV4-1 and TRBJ2-4; D not certain. The CDR3 loop spans 12 amino acids. The ends were cut back, 4 bases at V and 10 bases at J, with 11 bases in the middle. The germline CDR1 and CDR2 sequences are MGHRA and YSYEKL. The CDR3 region has the DNA TGCGCCAGCAGCCGACCCGGGCCGATTCAGTACTTC. It translates to CASSRPGPIQYF.

Concerning this clonotype: The junction and the germline gene differ at one end; a read error may be behind it. The rearrangement uses TRBV15 and TRBJ2-7; 11 nucleotides align to TRBD2. This CDR3 has 17 amino acids. In germline, CDR1 is LNHNV, CDR2 YYDKDF (reference sequence). The CDR3 DNA follows: TGTGCCACCGGCAGAGATTTAACCGGGACTAGCGGCTACGGGCGGTACTTC. Translation gives CATGRDLTGTSGYGRYF.

The chain carries TRBV6-2 or TRBV6-3 and TRBJ2-5; no reliable D call. V gave up 2 bases and J gave up 5 bases, with 9 bases separating them. This CDR3 has 13 residues. CDR1 MNHEY and CDR2 SVGEGT come from the germline V gene. The CDR3 here is CASSYRVVETQYF. As DNA, the CDR3 is TGTGCCAGCAGTTACCGAGTCGTGGAGACCCAGTACTTC.

Turning to this clonotype: One end of the junction does not line up with germline, which may come from a read error. The chain couples TRBV9 to TRBJ2-3; 12 bases align to TRBD2. Germline values: CDR1 SGDLS, CDR2 YYNGEE. CDR3 size: 16 residues. The CDR3 loop reads CVSRDGASGRADTQYF. In nucleotides, the CDR3 is TGTGTCAGCCGCGACGGGGCTAGCGGGAGGGCAGATACGCAGTATTTT.

This clonotype was seen only a few times. The chain employs TRBV3-1 and TRBJ2-7; D might be TRBD2 (6 bases). V was pared by 4 bases and J by 1 base, with 23 bases between. The CDR3 extends over 18 amino acids. The germline V gene encodes CDR1 LGHDT and CDR2 YNNKEL (reference sequence). The CDR3 DNA is TGTGCCAGCAGCCCCCGCGGTAGCGGAGTTAAAGGTTCCTACGAGCAGTACTTC. It yields the protein CASSPRGSGVKGSYEQYF.